The source of this T cell receptor (beta chain) is a study of T cell repertoires in cytomegalovirus infection. Whole-study context: Both a matching HLA type and CMV infection were indicated by public TCR beta signatures. Study-wide findings and caveats: The study found HLA-C-restricted CMV-specific TCR beta clonotypes dominating the ex vivo response.

One entry per CDR3 protein results from TCRdb running MiXCR on the reads. The sample records some 350,000 distinct CDR3 sequences, approximately 32% being singletons. Points on this clonotype: Its antigen remains unidentified.

The CDR3 length is 15 residues. With 0 bases removed from V and 5 bases from J, the gap between germline ends came to 13 bases. Germline V CDR1 and CDR2: MGHRA, YSYEKL. Sequenced material: cultured PBMCs, taken from culture after CMV antigen stimulation. This receptor was taken from a human donor in good health (CMV status not recorded). Some clones in this sample may be carry-over from other donors' samples. V is TRBV4-1 and J is TRBJ1-2; no clear D. This chain's CDR3 is CASSQDAIQGYGYTF. The CDR3, as DNA: TGCGCCAGCAGCCAAGATGCTATCCAAGGATATGGCTACACCTTC.